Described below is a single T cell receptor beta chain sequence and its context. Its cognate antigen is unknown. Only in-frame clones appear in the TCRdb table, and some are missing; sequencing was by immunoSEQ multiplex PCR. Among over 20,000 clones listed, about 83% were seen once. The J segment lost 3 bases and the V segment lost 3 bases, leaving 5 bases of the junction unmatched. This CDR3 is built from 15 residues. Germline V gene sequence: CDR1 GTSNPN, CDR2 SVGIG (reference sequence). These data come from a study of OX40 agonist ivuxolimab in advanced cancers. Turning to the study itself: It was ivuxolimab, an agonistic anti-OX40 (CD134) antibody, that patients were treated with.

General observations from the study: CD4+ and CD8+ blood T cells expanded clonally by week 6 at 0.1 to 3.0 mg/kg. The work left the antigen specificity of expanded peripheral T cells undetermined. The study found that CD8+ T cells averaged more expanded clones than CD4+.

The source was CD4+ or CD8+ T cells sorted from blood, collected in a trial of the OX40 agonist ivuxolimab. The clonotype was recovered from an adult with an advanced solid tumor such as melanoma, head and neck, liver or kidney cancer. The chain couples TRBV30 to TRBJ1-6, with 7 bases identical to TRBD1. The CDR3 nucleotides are TGTGCCTGGAGGCCAGGGGGGGGCTATAATTCACCCCTCCACTTT. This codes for CAWRPGGGYNSPLHF. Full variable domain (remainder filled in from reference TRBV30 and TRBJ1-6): SQTIHQWPATLVQPVGSPLSLECTVEGTSNPNLYWYRQAAGRGLQLLFYSVGIGQISSEVPQNLSASRPQDRQFILSSKKLLLSDSGFYLCAWRPGGGYNSPLHFGNGTRLTVT.